A selection of T cell receptor beta chains follows, all from one sample in a study of identical twins. TCRdb called the 5' RACE reads again in MiXCR, with one record for every CDR3 protein. The repertoire holds under 450,000 distinct CDR3 sequences, 18% seen once, with around 12% in the top ten. The specimen sequenced was naive T cells sorted from blood. The receptors stem from a man between 45 and 60 years old in good health. The CDR3 runs from the conserved cysteine through the conserved F or W. D genes are given only for firm matches. Expanded clones get a size class; other rows say once, few or many, or leave the size out.

size: few; D: .; J: TRBJ1-6; V: TRBV12-3/TRBV12-4; DNA: TGTGCCAGCAGTTTTTTGGGGCGAAATTCACCCCTCCACTTT; CDR3: CASSFLGRNSPLHF
size: .; D: .; J: TRBJ2-1; V: TRBV11-2; DNA: TGTGCCAGCAGCTTAATCCTTCCTCGGGAGGAGCAGTTCTTC; CDR3: CASSLILPREEQFF
size: many; D: TRBD2; J: TRBJ2-1; V: TRBV5-6; DNA: TGTGCCAGCAGCTTGGGCGGGGGGGCCTCCAATGAGCAGTTCTTC; CDR3: CASSLGGGASNEQFF
size: few; D: .; J: TRBJ1-2; V: TRBV7-2; DNA: TGTGCCAGCAGCTTAACCCCTAAACCTGGGGCTAACTATGGCTACACCTTC; CDR3: CASSLTPKPGANYGYTF
size: many; D: .; J: TRBJ2-7; V: TRBV20-1; DNA: TGCAGTGCTAGAGATTGGGCGGGTGTCTCCTACGAGCAGTACTTC; CDR3: CSARDWAGVSYEQYF
size: few; D: .; J: TRBJ1-5; V: TRBV13; DNA: TGTGCCAGCAGCTTAGGACAGGTGGGTCAGCCCCAGCATTTT; CDR3: CASSLGQVGQPQHF
size: few; D: .; J: TRBJ2-3; V: TRBV12-3/TRBV12-4; DNA: TGTGCCAGCAACCAAGGCCTAGAGAGCACAGATACGCAGTATTTT; CDR3: CASNQGLESTDTQYF
size: few; D: .; J: TRBJ2-6; V: TRBV20-1; DNA: TGCAGTGCTAGAGATCTCGAGGCGGGGGCCAACGTCCTGACTTTC; CDR3: CSARDLEAGANVLTF
size: .; D: TRBD2; J: TRBJ2-7; V: TRBV5-1; DNA: TGCGCCAGCAGCTTGATCCCTAGCGGGAGTAGCTCCTACGAGCAGTACTTC; CDR3: CASSLIPSGSSSYEQYF
size: .; D: TRBD1; J: TRBJ1-4; V: TRBV6-1; DNA: TGTGCCAGCAGCCTTACAGGGGGCTTGGCTGGTGAAAAACTGTTTTTT; CDR3: CASSLTGGLAGEKLFF
size: .; D: .; J: TRBJ1-2; V: TRBV6-1; DNA: TGTGCCAGCGGAAGCCCACTCTATGGCTACACCTTC; CDR3: CASGSPLYGYTF
size: many; D: .; J: TRBJ1-1; V: TRBV7-6; DNA: TGTGCCAGCAGCAGAGACCTGGCCGGGGAAGACACTGAAGCTTTCTTT; CDR3: CASSRDLAGEDTEAFF
size: few; D: TRBD1; J: TRBJ1-4; V: TRBV10-3; DNA: TGTGCCCTCCGGGACAGGGGTAATGAAAAACTGTTTTTT; CDR3: CALRDRGNEKLFF
size: many; D: .; J: TRBJ2-5; V: TRBV5-1; DNA: TGCGCCAGCAGCTTGGCCCTGGGAAGACAAGTAGAGACCCAGTACTTC; CDR3: CASSLALGRQVETQYF
size: many; D: TRBD1; J: TRBJ1-1; V: TRBV20-1; DNA: TGCAGTGCTAGAGTTAGACAGGGTGATGCTTTCTTT; CDR3: CSARVRQGDAFF
size: few; D: .; J: TRBJ2-3; V: TRBV28; DNA: TGTGCCAGCAGCCACGCCCAGGGAGATACGCAGTATTTT; CDR3: CASSHAQGDTQYF
size: .; D: .; J: TRBJ1-1; V: TRBV20-1; DNA: TGCAGTGCTAGAGGGGCAGCCGAAGCTTTCTTT; CDR3: CSARGAAEAFF
size: many; D: .; J: TRBJ2-3; V: TRBV7-9; DNA: TGTGCCAGCAGCAGAGAGGGAGTTCTGGCGCAGTATTTT; CDR3: CASSREGVLAQYF
size: many; D: .; J: TRBJ2-1; V: TRBV20-1; DNA: TGCAGTGCTAGAGATCCACCTGAGCAGTTCTTC; CDR3: CSARDPPEQFF
size: .; D: .; J: TRBJ1-1; V: TRBV12-3/TRBV12-4; DNA: TGTGCCAGCAGTCCCGGGACTCCGGGGGAAGCTTTCTTT; CDR3: CASSPGTPGEAFF
size: .; D: .; J: TRBJ2-7; V: TRBV6-2/TRBV6-3; DNA: TGTGCCAGCAGTTACTCCTGGCAGTCCTACGAGCAGTACTTC; CDR3: CASSYSWQSYEQYF
size: few; D: .; J: TRBJ2-7; V: TRBV4-2; DNA: TGTGCCAGCATCAACCCCCACCTTAGAGGTGCGGGGGCCTACCCCTACGAGCAGTACTTC; CDR3: CASINPHLRGAGAYPYEQYF
size: .; D: .; J: TRBJ2-7; V: TRBV20-1; DNA: TGCAGTGCTAGTCCGGGGCACTCCTACGAGCAGTACTTC; CDR3: CSASPGHSYEQYF
size: many; D: TRBD2; J: TRBJ2-1; V: TRBV4-2; DNA: TGTGCCAGCAGCCAAGATCGCATAGCGGGTGTGGATGAGCAGTTCTTC; CDR3: CASSQDRIAGVDEQFF
size: .; D: .; J: TRBJ2-2; V: TRBV28; DNA: TGTGCCAGCAGTTTAGCTCGGACAGCCGGGGAGCTGTTTTTT; CDR3: CASSLARTAGELFF
size: few; D: .; J: TRBJ2-7; V: TRBV24-1; DNA: TGTGCCACCAGTGATTTTTGGCGAAAGTTCTACGAGCAGTACTTC; CDR3: CATSDFWRKFYEQYF
size: .; D: TRBD1; J: TRBJ2-7; V: TRBV5-1; DNA: TGCGCCAGCGGTCGACAGGGGCCCTCCTACGAGCAGTACTTC; CDR3: CASGRQGPSYEQYF
size: once; D: TRBD2; J: TRBJ2-1; V: TRBV10-3; DNA: TGTGCCATCAGTGATCCTAGCGGGACTTTATTTGAGCAGTTCTTC; CDR3: CAISDPSGTLFEQFF
size: .; D: TRBD1; J: TRBJ2-4; V: TRBV6-2/TRBV6-3; DNA: TGTGCCAGCAGTCGACAGGGGGGGGCGGCCAAAAACATTCAGTACTTC; CDR3: CASSRQGGAAKNIQYF
size: .; D: .; J: TRBJ1-1; V: TRBV29-1; DNA: TGCAGCATCCGGGGGTCCGGGGGTCCTGAAGCTTTCTTT; CDR3: CSIRGSGGPEAFF
size: few; D: TRBD1; J: TRBJ2-2; V: TRBV12-3/TRBV12-4; DNA: TGTGCCAGCAGAGGAGAATGGGGACAGTCTGCCTCGGCCGGGGAGCTGTTTTTT; CDR3: CASRGEWGQSASAGELFF
size: .; D: .; J: TRBJ1-1; V: TRBV27; DNA: TGTGCCAGCAGACCCCTCGGGGATTTAATGAACACTGAAGCTTTCTTT; CDR3: CASRPLGDLMNTEAFF
size: few; D: TRBD1; J: TRBJ2-3; V: TRBV4-3; DNA: TGCGCCAGCAGCCAAGGGGCTACAGGGGGGAAAGATACGCAGTATTTT; CDR3: CASSQGATGGKDTQYF
size: .; D: TRBD1; J: TRBJ2-7; V: TRBV7-2; DNA: TGTGCCAGCAGCCCTGGACAGGGTCGATCCTACGAGCAGTACTTC; CDR3: CASSPGQGRSYEQYF
size: .; D: .; J: TRBJ2-1; V: TRBV19; DNA: TGTGCCAGTAGAGATGGAGGGGTAGAGCAGTTCTTC; CDR3: CASRDGGVEQFF
size: .; D: .; J: TRBJ1-4; V: TRBV12-3/TRBV12-4; DNA: TGTGCCAGCACCACAGACGAAAAACTGTTTTTT; CDR3: CASTTDEKLFF
size: many; D: .; J: TRBJ1-4; V: TRBV12-3/TRBV12-4; DNA: TGTGCCAGCAGTTTATCGGGAAACGAAAAACTGTTTTTT; CDR3: CASSLSGNEKLFF
size: many; D: .; J: TRBJ1-1; V: TRBV10-2; DNA: TGCGCCAGCAGTGAGGTGGGCACTGAAGCTTTCTTT; CDR3: CASSEVGTEAFF
size: few; D: .; J: TRBJ2-7; V: TRBV6-1; DNA: TGTGCCAGCAGTGCTCTCTCCAAATACGAGCAGTACTTC; CDR3: CASSALSKYEQYF
size: .; D: .; J: TRBJ2-3; V: TRBV20-1; DNA: TGCAGTGTCCAACGCGGTGGGAGTGGAACAGATACGCAGTATTTT; CDR3: CSVQRGGSGTDTQYF